Listed below are T cell receptor beta chains from one sample, sequenced in a study of response to subunit inactivated influenza vaccine. Via MiXCR, TCRdb re-called the RT-PCR reads, giving one row per CDR3 protein. The top ten hold 11% of the sample, which has 500,000 to 750,000 distinct CDR3 sequences, less than 15% seen once. Sequenced here: PBMCs from blood, sampled 11 to 12 days after vaccination. These receptors were obtained from a man between 50 and 59 years old who received an inactivated influenza vaccine. Both conserved end residues are part of each CDR3. The order of the fields is V gene, D gene, J gene, clone size, CDR3 DNA, CDR3 protein. D genes are given only for firm matches. Size values are once, few and many counts, or a class for expanded clones, and some rows have none.

TRBV9	NA	TRBJ2-2	NA	TGTGCCAGCAGCGCGACGCCGAGCACCACCGGGGAGCTGTTTTTT	CASSATPSTTGELFF
TRBV3-1	NA	TRBJ1-2	NA	TGTGCCAGCAGCCAAGCTGCCTATGGCTACACCTTC	CASSQAAYGYTF
TRBV20-1	NA	TRBJ2-6	few	TGCAGTGCTAAAGTACAGGGCTCTGGGGCCAACGTCCTGACTTTC	CSAKVQGSGANVLTF
TRBV5-1	TRBD2	TRBJ2-3	few	TGCGCCAGCAGGCGCGGGACTAGCGGGAGGACAGATACGCAGTATTTT	CASRRGTSGRTDTQYF
TRBV4-2	NA	TRBJ2-2	NA	TGTGCCAGCAGCCATCAGTCGAGGGGGGGCACCGGGGAGCTGTTTTTT	CASSHQSRGGTGELFF
TRBV4-1	NA	TRBJ2-5	few	TGCGCCAGCAGCCAAGACGCAGGGGACCAAGAGACCCAGTACTTC	CASSQDAGDQETQYF
TRBV4-1	TRBD1	TRBJ1-4	few	TGCGCCAGCAGCCGGACAGGGTTAGGGGAAAAACTGTTTTTT	CASSRTGLGEKLFF
TRBV24-1	NA	TRBJ2-1	few	TGTGCCACCAGTGATTTGCGTCAGGGGACCTACAATGAGCAGTTCTTC	CATSDLRQGTYNEQFF
TRBV7-9	TRBD1	TRBJ2-4	few	TGTGCCAGCAGCTTAGTCCCCCGACAGGGGAAAAACATTCAGTACTTC	CASSLVPRQGKNIQYF
TRBV5-1	NA	TRBJ2-3	NA	TGCGCCAGCAGCTTGGGGGGGGCCCGCAGCACAGATACGCAGTATTTT	CASSLGGARSTDTQYF
TRBV21-1	NA	TRBJ1-1	NA	TGTGCCAGCAGCAAAAGTCAGGGGCGAAAGAGAAAAAGTAAGGAATACACTGAAGCTTTCTTT	CASSKSQGRKRKSKEYTEAFF
TRBV7-9	NA	TRBJ2-1	NA	TGTGCCAGCAGCTTCCAGGGATTGGGTAGGGATGAGCAGTTCTTC	CASSFQGLGRDEQFF
TRBV12-3/TRBV12-4	TRBD1	TRBJ1-1	NA	TGTGCCAGCAGAGCCCTGGGACAGGGTAACACTGAAGCTTTCTTT	CASRALGQGNTEAFF
TRBV10-3	NA	TRBJ2-2	few	TGTGCCAGCCAGACGGCTAGTAACACCGGGGAGCTGTTTTTT	CASQTASNTGELFF
TRBV24-1	TRBD1	TRBJ1-2	few	TGTGCCACCAGTGGGACAGGAAGTAACTATGGCTACACCTTC	CATSGTGSNYGYTF
TRBV7-9	NA	TRBJ2-2	few	TGTGCCAGCAGCTTTAGATCGACCGGCTCGCTGTTTTTT	CASSFRSTGSLFF
TRBV7-2	NA	TRBJ2-5	few	TGTGCCAGCAGCTTACAGCGCGGAGGGGGCCAAGAGACCCAGTACTTC	CASSLQRGGGQETQYF
TRBV10-2	NA	TRBJ1-5	few	TGCGCCAGCAGTGAAAGGGGGTTTCAGCCCCAGCATTTT	CASSERGFQPQHF
TRBV7-7	NA	TRBJ2-3	many	TGTGCTAGCAGTTCAACAGGGAGAGATACGCAGTATTTT	CASSSTGRDTQYF
TRBV6-2/TRBV6-3	TRBD1	TRBJ1-5	NA	TGTGCCAGCAGTTACTCGATTATCGCAGGGGGCCCCGACATGAGCAATCAGCCCCAGCATTTT	CASSYSIIAGGPDMSNQPQHF
TRBV10-3	TRBD2	TRBJ2-1	many	TGTGCCATCAGTGACGTAGCGGGAGGGGGCAATGAGCAGTTCTTC	CAISDVAGGGNEQFF
TRBV14	TRBD1	TRBJ2-1	many	TGTGCCAGCAGCAGTTGGGACAGGAGCTCCTACAATGAGCAGTTCTTC	CASSSWDRSSYNEQFF
TRBV20-1	NA	TRBJ1-6	few	TGCAGTGCTAGTGAGGGAGGGGGAAATTCACCCCTCCACTTT	CSASEGGGNSPLHF
TRBV12-3/TRBV12-4	TRBD1	TRBJ2-3	NA	TGTGCCAGCAGTTTTTCCCCCGGGACAGAAGATAGCACAGATACGCAGTATTTT	CASSFSPGTEDSTDTQYF
TRBV20-1	NA	TRBJ1-4	NA	TGCAGTGCTAGGATCACAGGGAGTGGTGAAAAACTGTTTTTT	CSARITGSGEKLFF
TRBV6-1	TRBD1	TRBJ2-3	NA	TGTGCCAGCAGGAGGGACAGGGGAAGCACAGATACGCAGTATTTT	CASRRDRGSTDTQYF